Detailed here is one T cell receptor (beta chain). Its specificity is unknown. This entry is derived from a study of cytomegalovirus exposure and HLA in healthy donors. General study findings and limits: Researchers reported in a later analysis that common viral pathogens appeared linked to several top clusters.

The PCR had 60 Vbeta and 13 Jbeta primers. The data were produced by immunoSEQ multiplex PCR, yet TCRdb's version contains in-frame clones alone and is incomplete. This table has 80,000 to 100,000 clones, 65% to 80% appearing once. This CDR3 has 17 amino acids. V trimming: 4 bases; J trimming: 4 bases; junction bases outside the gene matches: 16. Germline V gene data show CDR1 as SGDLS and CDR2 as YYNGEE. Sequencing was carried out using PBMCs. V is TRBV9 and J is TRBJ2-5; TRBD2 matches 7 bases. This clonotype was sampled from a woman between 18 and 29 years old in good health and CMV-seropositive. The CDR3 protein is CASSSPGSAGTRETQYF. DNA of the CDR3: TGTGCCAGCAGCTCCCCAGGTTCAGCGGGGACCAGAGAGACCCAGTACTTC.